This T cell receptor beta chain came from a study of blood T cell repertoires in COVID-19. Study-wide context: Acute and convalescent COVID-19 samples came from the United States, Italy and Spain. PBMCs, B-cell-depleted T cells, or T cells were the source of the cDNA or gDNA that made up the material.

The germline V gene has CDR1 SGHAT and CDR2 FQNNGV. Trimming cost V 0 bases and J 1 base, with 21 bases left between them. CDR3 length equals 20 residues. Only in-frame clones appear in the TCRdb table, and some are missing; sequencing was by immunoSEQ multiplex PCR. The sample has some 180,000 clones, roughly nine tenths seen once. The sequencing sample was made of peripheral blood. The chain links TRBV11-2 to TRBJ1-4, with D possibly being TRBD1 (6 bases). This TCR was sampled from a man in his 70s with active or convalescent COVID-19. CDR3 residues: CASSLDLRAGASRTNEKLFF. The CDR3 nucleotides read TGTGCCAGCAGCTTAGATTTGCGGGCAGGGGCTTCTAGAACTAATGAAAAACTGTTTTTT.